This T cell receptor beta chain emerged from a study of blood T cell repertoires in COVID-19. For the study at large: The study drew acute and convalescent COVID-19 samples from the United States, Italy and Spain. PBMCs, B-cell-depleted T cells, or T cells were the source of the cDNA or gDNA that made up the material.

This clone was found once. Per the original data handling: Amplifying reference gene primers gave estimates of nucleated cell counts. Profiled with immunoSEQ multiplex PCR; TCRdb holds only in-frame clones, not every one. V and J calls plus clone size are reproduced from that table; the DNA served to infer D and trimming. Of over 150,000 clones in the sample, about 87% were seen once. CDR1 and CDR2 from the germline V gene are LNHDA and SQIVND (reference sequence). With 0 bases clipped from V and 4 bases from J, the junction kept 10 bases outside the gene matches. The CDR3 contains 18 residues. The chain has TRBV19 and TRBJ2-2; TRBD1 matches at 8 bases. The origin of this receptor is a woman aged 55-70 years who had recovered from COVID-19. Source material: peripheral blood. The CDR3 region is CASSIEVGQGASTGELFF. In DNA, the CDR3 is TGTGCCAGTAGTATAGAGGTTGGACAGGGTGCCAGCACCGGGGAGCTGTTTTTT.